This is a list of T cell receptor beta chains from one sample in a study of T cells in Graves' hyperthyroidism and ophthalmopathy. One entry per CDR3 protein, called by TCRdb with MiXCR from the multiplex PCR reads. The sample holds hundreds of thousands of distinct CDR3 sequences, approximately 14% seen once. The sequenced sample consisted of blood. These receptors were taken from a man in his late teens or twenties with Graves' ophthalmopathy. CDR3s include the opening cysteine and the closing phenylalanine or tryptophan. Fields, in order: J gene, D gene, clone size, V gene, CDR3 protein, CDR3 DNA. The D gene is left open where the match is weak. Clone sizes are given selectively: once, few, many, or a class where the clone is expanded.

j_call: TRBJ2-3
d_call: -
clone_size: few
v_call: TRBV10-3
cdr3_aa: CAISDYGSTDTQYF
cdr3_nt: TGTGCCATCAGTGACTATGGGTCCACAGATACGCAGTATTTT

j_call: TRBJ2-7
d_call: TRBD1
clone_size: many
v_call: TRBV18
cdr3_aa: CASSPILGQDYEQYF
cdr3_nt: TGTGCCAGCTCACCAATCCTCGGACAGGACTACGAGCAGTACTTC

j_call: TRBJ2-1
d_call: -
clone_size: many
v_call: TRBV5-1
cdr3_aa: CASSLDRVGYNEQFF
cdr3_nt: TGCGCCAGCAGCTTGGACAGGGTTGGTTACAATGAGCAGTTCTTC

j_call: TRBJ2-1
d_call: -
clone_size: many
v_call: TRBV29-1
cdr3_aa: CSVELGSPYNEQFF
cdr3_nt: TGCAGCGTTGAACTGGGGTCGCCTTACAATGAGCAGTTCTTC

j_call: TRBJ2-7
d_call: TRBD1
clone_size: many
v_call: TRBV7-9
cdr3_aa: CASSDSGQSSYEQYF
cdr3_nt: TGTGCCAGCAGTGATTCGGGACAGAGCTCCTACGAGCAGTACTTC

j_call: TRBJ2-7
d_call: -
clone_size: -
v_call: TRBV18
cdr3_aa: CASSPPKSPYEQYF
cdr3_nt: TGTGCCAGCTCACCACCGAAGAGCCCCTACGAGCAGTACTTC

j_call: TRBJ2-7
d_call: -
clone_size: many
v_call: TRBV6-1
cdr3_aa: CASSQRPSTYEQYF
cdr3_nt: TGTGCCAGCTCCCAGCGTCCTTCCACCTACGAGCAGTACTTC

j_call: TRBJ2-7
d_call: TRBD2
clone_size: many
v_call: TRBV6-5
cdr3_aa: CASSYRGGGSYEQYF
cdr3_nt: TGTGCCAGCAGTTACAGGGGCGGGGGGTCCTACGAGCAGTACTTC

j_call: TRBJ2-7
d_call: -
clone_size: -
v_call: TRBV6-1
cdr3_aa: CASSDSGTPYEQYF
cdr3_nt: TGTGCCAGCAGTGATTCCGGGACCCCCTACGAGCAGTACTTC

j_call: TRBJ1-2
d_call: TRBD1
clone_size: -
v_call: TRBV18
cdr3_aa: CASSTGQGRDYGYTF
cdr3_nt: TGTGCCAGCTCAACAGGACAGGGGAGGGACTATGGCTACACCTTC

j_call: TRBJ2-2
d_call: TRBD2
clone_size: many
v_call: TRBV7-8
cdr3_aa: CASTAAGGGPNGELFF
cdr3_nt: TGTGCCAGCACCGCGGCTGGGGGAGGGCCAAACGGGGAGCTGTTTTTT

j_call: TRBJ1-2
d_call: TRBD1
clone_size: many
v_call: TRBV27
cdr3_aa: CASSTTTGGSNYGYTF
cdr3_nt: TGTGCCAGCAGTACCACGACAGGGGGTAGTAACTATGGCTACACCTTC

j_call: TRBJ2-1
d_call: -
clone_size: -
v_call: TRBV19
cdr3_aa: CASSVLATSYNEQFF
cdr3_nt: TGTGCCAGTAGTGTGCTAGCAACCTCCTACAATGAGCAGTTCTTC

j_call: TRBJ2-1
d_call: TRBD2
clone_size: few
v_call: TRBV28
cdr3_aa: CASSFRMTRTSGLFNEQFF
cdr3_nt: TGTGCCAGCAGTTTTCGAATGACGAGGACTAGCGGGCTCTTTAATGAGCAGTTCTTC

j_call: TRBJ2-7
d_call: -
clone_size: -
v_call: TRBV5-1
cdr3_aa: CASSRDARDQYEQYF
cdr3_nt: TGCGCCAGCAGCCGCGACGCCCGGGACCAATACGAGCAGTACTTC

j_call: TRBJ2-3
d_call: TRBD1
clone_size: many
v_call: TRBV12-3/TRBV12-4
cdr3_aa: CASSSGGTGTTDTQYF
cdr3_nt: TGTGCCAGCAGTTCGGGTGGGACAGGTACTACAGATACGCAGTATTTT

j_call: TRBJ2-7
d_call: TRBD2
clone_size: -
v_call: TRBV7-9
cdr3_aa: CASSGPGLAVEQYF
cdr3_nt: TGTGCCAGCAGCGGCCCGGGACTAGCAGTCGAGCAGTACTTC

j_call: TRBJ1-2
d_call: -
clone_size: many
v_call: TRBV2
cdr3_aa: CASSESGRGYTF
cdr3_nt: TGTGCCAGCAGTGAGTCCGGTAGAGGCTACACCTTC

j_call: TRBJ1-3
d_call: -
clone_size: few
v_call: TRBV9
cdr3_aa: CASSTRGPSLSGNTIYF
cdr3_nt: TGTGCCAGCAGCACGAGAGGACCGAGCTTAAGTGGAAACACCATATATTTT

j_call: TRBJ2-3
d_call: -
clone_size: -
v_call: TRBV12-3/TRBV12-4
cdr3_aa: CASSFGGGLTDTQYF
cdr3_nt: TGTGCCAGCAGTTTTGGGGGGGGCCTCACAGATACGCAGTATTTT

j_call: TRBJ1-2
d_call: TRBD1
clone_size: -
v_call: TRBV11-2
cdr3_aa: CASSWGGQPLYDYTF
cdr3_nt: TGTGCCAGCAGCTGGGGGGGACAGCCCCTCTATGACTACACCTTC

j_call: TRBJ2-5
d_call: -
clone_size: -
v_call: TRBV19
cdr3_aa: CASSIGGPGSGQETQYF
cdr3_nt: TGTGCCAGTAGTATCGGGGGGCCTGGGTCCGGACAAGAGACCCAGTACTTC

j_call: TRBJ2-3
d_call: TRBD2
clone_size: -
v_call: TRBV5-1
cdr3_aa: CASSLIAGGAKDTQYF
cdr3_nt: TGCGCCAGCAGCTTAATAGCGGGGGGGGCTAAAGATACGCAGTATTTT

j_call: TRBJ1-1
d_call: -
clone_size: many
v_call: TRBV12-3/TRBV12-4
cdr3_aa: CASSLAAVLNEAFF
cdr3_nt: TGTGCCAGCAGTTTAGCAGCTGTCCTGAATGAAGCTTTCTTT

j_call: TRBJ2-5
d_call: TRBD2
clone_size: -
v_call: TRBV12-3/TRBV12-4
cdr3_aa: CASSLGSGDLYF
cdr3_nt: TGTGCCAGCAGTTTAGGTAGCGGGGACCTGTACTTC

j_call: TRBJ2-1
d_call: -
clone_size: many
v_call: TRBV4-1
cdr3_aa: CASSHPVRGNEQFF
cdr3_nt: TGCGCCAGCAGCCACCCGGTTAGGGGGAATGAGCAGTTCTTC

j_call: TRBJ2-7
d_call: TRBD2
clone_size: many
v_call: TRBV11-3
cdr3_aa: CASSPREAQLSYEQYF
cdr3_nt: TGTGCCAGCAGCCCACGGGAGGCCCAGCTCTCCTACGAGCAGTACTTC

j_call: TRBJ2-2
d_call: -
clone_size: -
v_call: TRBV6-1
cdr3_aa: CASTLSVSGELFF
cdr3_nt: TGTGCCAGCACCCTTAGCGTTTCCGGGGAGCTGTTTTTT

j_call: TRBJ2-5
d_call: -
clone_size: many
v_call: TRBV5-1
cdr3_aa: CASSLAVSKETQYF
cdr3_nt: TGCGCCAGCAGCTTGGCCGTTAGTAAAGAGACCCAGTACTTC